A selection of T cell receptor beta chains follows, all from one sample in a study of regulatory T cells in long-lasting Graves disease. TCRdb re-called the multiplex PCR reads with MiXCR, one entry per CDR3 protein. This sample has 200,000 to 250,000 distinct CDR3 sequences; about 19% occur once, and the top ten carry around 13%. Sequencing used peripheral blood mononuclear cells (PBMCs), obtained at new diagnosis, from a patient treated with antithyroid drugs. These receptors came from a female donor with Graves disease. The CDR3 runs from the conserved cysteine through the conserved F or W. D genes are given only for firm matches. Not all rows give a size; the values are once, few, many and, for expanded clones, a class.

>TRBV3-1|few|-|TRBJ1-2
TGTGCCAGCACCAGGGGCGACTATGGCTACACCTTC
CASTRGDYGYTF
>TRBV9|few|TRBD2|TRBJ2-2
TGTGCCAGCAGCGTCGGGACTAGCGGAAACACCGGGGAGCTGTTTTTT
CASSVGTSGNTGELFF
>TRBV3-1|many|TRBD2|TRBJ2-5
TGTGCCAGCAGCCCGCTTAGCGGGGGGCAAGAGACCCAGTACTTC
CASSPLSGGQETQYF
>TRBV20-1|-|-|TRBJ1-4
TGCAGTGCTCCCCCGACAGCAACTAATGAAAAACTGTTTTTT
CSAPPTATNEKLFF
>TRBV9|-|TRBD1|TRBJ2-1
TGTGCCAGCAGCGTGGACAGGGAATACAATGAGCAGTTCTTC
CASSVDREYNEQFF
>TRBV6-1|medium-sized|TRBD2|TRBJ2-1
TGTGCCAGCAGCACCCTACTAGCGTCGTCCTACAATGAGCAGTTCTTC
CASSTLLASSYNEQFF
>TRBV27|many|-|TRBJ1-2
TGTGCCAGCAGGTCCCCCTCTAACTATGGCTACACCTTC
CASRSPSNYGYTF
>TRBV20-1|many|TRBD2|TRBJ2-1
TGCAGTGTTCTAGCGGGAGGCGCGGTTAGCGGTGAGCAGTTCTTC
CSVLAGGAVSGEQFF
>TRBV5-5|many|-|TRBJ2-1
TGTGCCAGCAGCCCGGGAGCGAGCTCCTACAATGAGCAGTTCTTC
CASSPGASSYNEQFF
>TRBV30|many|-|TRBJ2-1
TGTGCCTGGAGTGTACTTAAAGGGACTGAGCAGTTCTTC
CAWSVLKGTEQFF
>TRBV7-2|many|TRBD2|TRBJ2-1
TGTGCCAGCAGCCCAGGGACTAGCGGGAGGAAAAGCTCCTACAATGAGCAGTTCTTC
CASSPGTSGRKSSYNEQFF